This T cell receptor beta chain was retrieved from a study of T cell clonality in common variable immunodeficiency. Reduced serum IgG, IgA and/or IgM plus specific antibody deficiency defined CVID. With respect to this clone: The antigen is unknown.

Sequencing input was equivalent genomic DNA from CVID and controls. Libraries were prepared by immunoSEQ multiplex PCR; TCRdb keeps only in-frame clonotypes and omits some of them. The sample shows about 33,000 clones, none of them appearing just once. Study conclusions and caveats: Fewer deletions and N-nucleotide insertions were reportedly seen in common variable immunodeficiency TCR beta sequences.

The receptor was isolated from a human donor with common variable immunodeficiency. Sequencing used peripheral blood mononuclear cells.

The CDR3: CASPRGSGAYNEQFF. CDR3 DNA (partial): TGTGCCAGCCCTCGGGGCAGCGGGGCCTACAATGAG. This chain joins TRBV2 and TRBJ2-1; 7 bases align to TRBD2. Read sequence stops 3 residues before the CDR3 end, and the germline J gene provides the missing end. Trimming removed 8 bases from V and 2 bases from J; junction bases left unmatched: 9. CDR3 length: 15 residues. Germline loops: CDR1 SNHLY, CDR2 FYNNEI. Combining the CDR3 with reference TRBV2 and TRBJ2-1 gives the whole variable domain EPEVTQTPSHQVTQMGQEVILRCVPISNHLYFYWYRQILGQKVEFLVSFYNNEISEKSEIFDDQFSVERPDGSNFTLKIRSTKLEDSAMYFCASPRGSGAYNEQFFGPGTRLTVL.